A selection of T cell receptor beta chains follows, all from one sample in a study of blood T cell repertoires in COVID-19. TCRdb keeps only in-frame clones here, not all; method: immunoSEQ multiplex PCR. The sample carries 250,000 to 350,000 clones, around nine tenths recorded once. Sequencing used peripheral blood. These receptors originate from a woman aged 25 to 39 with COVID-19, enrolled during active disease. Each CDR3 is given without its conserved first and last residue. Only part of the rows carry a size: once, few, many, or a class if the clone is expanded.

v_gene,abundance,j_gene,CDR3aa
TRBV28,-,TRBJ1-5,ASRTGQGVNQPQH
TRBV6-1,once,TRBJ2-3,ASYLARGTDTQY
TRBV6-6,-,TRBJ2-3,ASRLSDTQY
TRBV4-3,-,TRBJ2-3,ASSQGAGTGNPDTQY
TRBV10-3,-,TRBJ2-1,AIRGTSGSSYNEQF
TRBV9,-,TRBJ2-5,ASSGEETQY
TRBV15,-,TRBJ2-5,ATSRDLGGPSEETQY
TRBV10-2,-,TRBJ2-7,ASSVGQPYEQY
TRBV4-1,-,TRBJ1-4,ASSPGAGSVLYNEKLF
TRBV24-1,-,TRBJ2-1,ATSDLLAGYNEQF
TRBV11-2,-,TRBJ2-1,ASSSNRDRSYNEQF
TRBV6-6,-,TRBJ1-4,ASSLGQGISEKLF
TRBV19,-,TRBJ2-7,ASSLRGGSSRQQY
TRBV6-5,-,TRBJ1-1,ASSYHRDTNTEAF
TRBV12-5,-,TRBJ2-4,ASGPEPGQGVKNIQY
TRBV7-2,-,TRBJ1-2,ASSQLRDRGYGYT
TRBV5-1,-,TRBJ2-1,ASSLVAGGPNEQF
TRBV4-2,-,TRBJ2-2,ASSQDPLGSSTGELF
TRBV4-1,-,TRBJ2-2,ASSQGAGGPGGELF
TRBV6-4,-,TRBJ1-1,ASSVEENTEAF
TRBV18,-,TRBJ2-7,ASSPDLLAGGYEQY
TRBV10-2,many,TRBJ1-1,ASSETDMNTEAF
TRBV7-9,-,TRBJ1-2,ASSPQGTNYGYT
TRBV6-2/TRBV6-3,-,TRBJ2-7,ASSTGIYEQY
TRBV5-1,-,TRBJ2-5,ASSPGMWKETQY
TRBV7-3,-,TRBJ1-3,ASSTSGTSGNTIY